This entry lists 28 T cell receptor beta chains sequenced from one sample in a study of T cell responses to AZD1222 COVID-19 vaccine. Repertoires were generated with immunoSEQ multiplex PCR, while TCRdb's copy carries only in-frame clones and drops some. The sample contains roughly 28,000 clones, over 90% of which appear only once. This specimen consisted of peripheral blood, obtained on day 0 of AZD1222 vaccination. The receptor source for this set is an adult in good health.

The chain employs TRBV5-4 and TRBJ2-1; D might be TRBD2 (6 bases). Germline lookup yields CDR1 SGHNT and CDR2 YYREEE (reference sequence). Trimming removed 0 bases from V and 5 bases from J, with 18 bases in between. The length of the CDR3 is 17 residues. The CDR3 DNA reads TGTGCCAGCAGCTTGGAGGCGGCTCTACGCGGGAACAATGAGCAGTTCTTC. Translating it yields CASSLEAALRGNNEQFF.

This clone was picked up one time. The CDR3 nucleotides are TGTGCCAGCAGCTTCGCAGACTTTGGTGGAAACACCATATATTTT. Translated: CASSFADFGGNTIYF. The rearrangement links TRBV5-5 to TRBJ1-3, with D unresolved. Trimming took off 2 bases at V and 3 bases at J, with 12 bases between the two ends. The germline V gene encodes CDR1 SGHKS and CDR2 YYEKEE (reference sequence). This CDR3 is 15 amino acids long.

This chain links TRBV4-3 with TRBJ1-1, with D uncertain. V was trimmed by 1 base and J by 7 bases, leaving 16 bases between them. The CDR3 is 15 residues long. CDR1 is LGHNA and CDR2 is YSLEER in the germline V gene. For the CDR3, the DNA is TGCGCCAGCAGCCAAGTATTTACAGCCTCTGATGAAGCTTTCTTT. This codes for CASSQVFTASDEAFF.

This clone showed up just once. The chain is built from TRBV11-2 and TRBJ2-7, with no clear D. Germline CDR1 reads SGHAT; CDR2 reads FQNNGV. V lost 1 base and J lost 4, with 8 bases in between. The CDR3 length is 13 residues. The CDR3 here is CASSLAPRYEQYF. DNA of the CDR3: TGTGCCAGCAGCTTAGCCCCGAGGTACGAGCAGTACTTC.

The rearrangement links TRBV15 to TRBJ1-5; 10 bases match TRBD1. In germline, CDR1 is LNHNV, CDR2 YYDKDF (reference sequence). The trim removed 5 bases at V and 6 bases at J, leaving 7 bases unmatched. This CDR3 is 15 amino acids long. The CDR3 region has the DNA TGTGCCACCAGCGGAGGGACAGGGGCCGGTCAGCCCCAGCATTTT. This gives the protein CATSGGTGAGQPQHF.

This chain links TRBV7-9 with TRBJ2-3, with TRBD2 matching over 8 bases. Trimming took 5 bases from V and 7 from J; bases not matched to a gene: 5. This CDR3 spans 13 amino acids. The germline CDR1 and CDR2 sequences are SEHNR and FQNEAQ (reference sequence). CDR3 in amino acids: CASSLGTSNTQYF. In DNA form, the CDR3 reads TGTGCCAGCAGCCTCGGGACTAGTAATACGCAGTATTTT.

V and J are TRBV27 and TRBJ1-2; TRBD1 aligns across 8 bases. CDR3 size: 14 residues. Germline trimming cut 2 bases from V and 7 bases from J; bases unmatched to any gene: 6. Germline assignment: CDR1 MNHEY and CDR2 SMNVEV (reference sequence). In DNA, the CDR3 is TGTGCCAGCAGTTTAGGGACAGGTATCACTGGCTACACCTTC. Translating it yields CASSLGTGITGYTF.

The rearrangement uses TRBV6-2 or TRBV6-3 and TRBJ2-2; 10 bases align to TRBD2. The CDR3 has 18 amino acids. V shed 4 bases, J shed 3 bases, and the junction held 11 bases outside the gene matches. The V gene's germline CDR1 is MNHEY and CDR2 SVGEGT. The CDR3 spells CASSFDLSGRTYTGELFF. In nucleotides, the CDR3 is TGTGCCAGCAGTTTCGACCTTAGCGGGAGGACATACACCGGGGAGCTGTTTTTT.

The chain is built from TRBV6-5 and TRBJ1-4; D remains unclear. From germline, CDR1 is MNHEY and CDR2 SVGAGI. V shed 3 bases and J shed 1 base, with 6 bases lying between them. This CDR3 is 14 amino acids long. For the CDR3, the DNA is TGTGCCAGCAGTTATGGAGGAACTAATGAAAAACTGTTTTTT. Translation: CASSYGGTNEKLFF.

This chain uses TRBV7-9 with TRBJ2-7, with 8 nucleotides matching TRBD1. CDR1 and CDR2 (germline): SEHNR, FQNEAQ (reference sequence). This CDR3 has 16 amino acids. Trimming removed 1 base from V and 2 bases from J; junction bases left unmatched: 7. In DNA form, the CDR3 reads TGTGCCAGCAGCTTAGTTTTCACAGGGGGACCCTACGAGCAGTACTTC. Amino acids: CASSLVFTGGPYEQYF.

The V gene is TRBV28, the J gene TRBJ2-7, with 7 positions matching TRBD1. CDR1 MDHEN and CDR2 SYDVKM come from the germline V gene. V was pared by 4 bases and J by 3 bases, with 6 bases of the junction left unmatched. The CDR3 is 14 residues long. CDR3 DNA: TGTGCCAGCAGTTATACCGGGACAGACTACGAGCAGTACTTC. It yields the protein CASSYTGTDYEQYF.

The chain carries TRBV28 and TRBJ2-5; perhaps D is TRBD1 or TRBD2 (6 bases each). CDR1 is MDHEN, CDR2 SYDVKM, per germline. Trimming shortened V by 3 bases and J by 3 bases, and 17 bases separated the two germline ends. CDR3 length: 16 amino acids. The CDR3 loop is CASSFGSEGGKETQYF. DNA for the CDR3: TGTGCCAGCAGTTTTGGATCGGAGGGGGGAAAAGAGACCCAGTACTTC.

In its sample, this clone was seen once. V usage is TRBV6-5 and J usage is TRBJ1-2, with D possibly TRBD1 on 5 matching bases. Germline V lookup: CDR1 MNHEY, CDR2 SVGAGI. The CDR3 covers 13 residues. Trimming took 5 bases from V and 4 from J, leaving 11 bases between them. CDR3 amino acids: CASSITGVYGYTF. Written as DNA, the CDR3 is TGTGCCAGCAGTATCACAGGAGTCTATGGCTACACCTTC.

This chain links TRBV4-3 with TRBJ2-7; 10 bases match TRBD1. The germline V gene encodes CDR1 LGHNA and CDR2 YSLEER. V lost 1 base to trimming and J lost 3 bases; unmatched junction nucleotides: 3. This CDR3 spans 15 amino acids. The CDR3 here is CASSQVGTGVYEQYF. The CDR3 DNA sequence: TGCGCCAGCAGCCAAGTAGGGACAGGGGTCTACGAGCAGTACTTC.

The rearrangement joins TRBV6-5 to TRBJ1-6, with 10 bases fitting TRBD1. The CDR3 runs to 15 residues. The V segment lost 5 bases and the J segment 8 bases; nucleotides outside the gene matches: 6. Germline loops: CDR1 MNHEY, CDR2 SVGAGI. The CDR3 DNA sequence: TGTGCCAGCAGTAGGTCCGGGACAGGGGATTCACCCCTCCACTTT. Its translation: CASSRSGTGDSPLHF.

V usage is TRBV4-3 and J usage is TRBJ1-5; D gene uncertain. The V end lost 1 base, the J end lost 5 bases, and 12 bases lay between the germline ends. CDR3 size: 15 residues. Germline lookup yields CDR1 LGHNA and CDR2 YSLEER. CDR3 nucleotide sequence: TGCGCCAGCAGCCAAGGGTTAAAGGCACATCAGCCCCAGCATTTT. This sequence encodes CASSQGLKAHQPQHF.

The chain has TRBV10-1 and TRBJ2-7; 8 nucleotides align to TRBD1. The CDR3 length is 14 residues. Germline V gene data show CDR1 as WNHNN and CDR2 as SYGVQD (reference sequence). V lost 5 bases and J lost 1; bases outside the gene matches: 4. This CDR3 reads CASSRGTGSYEQYF. The CDR3 DNA reads as TGCGCCAGCAGTCGCGGGACAGGATCCTACGAGCAGTACTTC.

The chain joins TRBV18 to TRBJ1-2; TRBD1 agrees at 8 bases. Unmatched junction bases numbered 6, after V lost 4 bases and J lost 5 bases. CDR1 and CDR2 (germline): KGHSH, LQKENI. The CDR3 is 14 residues long. CDR3 loop: CASSRDRSQYGYTF. The CDR3 nucleotides read TGTGCCAGCTCACGGGACAGGTCGCAATATGGCTACACCTTC.

The chain links TRBV7-9 to TRBJ1-5; the D is unclear. This CDR3 comprises 15 residues. The germline V gene encodes CDR1 SEHNR and CDR2 FQNEAQ (reference sequence). Deletions cut 5 bases from V and 0 bases from J, with 11 bases between. CDR3 nucleotides: TGTGCCAGCAGCAATCCGACGGCTAGCAATCAGCCCCAGCATTTT. This translates into CASSNPTASNQPQHF.

The DNA for the CDR3 is TGCAGCGTTGCCAGGAGGGATAGCAATCAGCCCCAGCATTTT. Amino acid sequence: CSVARRDSNQPQHF. V usage is TRBV29-1 and J usage is TRBJ1-5, with D unresolved. CDR1 is SQVTM and CDR2 is ANQGSEA in the germline V gene. V dropped 4 bases and J dropped 0 bases, with 10 bases sitting between them. The CDR3 covers 14 residues.

The chain is built from TRBV5-1 and TRBJ1-1, with a weak D call TRBD1 (6 bases). This CDR3 has 14 residues. The V and J ends lost 3 bases and 0 bases respectively, with 9 bases between them. Germline V gene sequence: CDR1 SGHRS, CDR2 YFSETQ. The CDR3: CASSSGTLNTEAFF. The CDR3 region has the DNA TGCGCCAGCAGCTCAGGGACACTGAACACTGAAGCTTTCTTT.

This rearrangement joins TRBV24-1 to TRBJ1-2, with no clear D. Trimming pared 6 bases from V and 4 bases from J, leaving 8 bases between. CDR3 length equals 12 residues. Germline loops: CDR1 KGHDR, CDR2 SFDVKD. The CDR3 nucleotides are TGTGCCACCAGTTCTCCTTCCTATGGCTACACCTTC. Amino acid sequence: CATSSPSYGYTF.

This clone occurred once. The CDR3: CASSGQGAFSGNTIYF. As DNA, the CDR3 is TGTGCCAGCAGTGGACAGGGGGCATTCTCTGGAAACACCATATATTTT. The chain combines TRBV6-1 with TRBJ1-3; TRBD1 aligns across 10 bases. CDR1 is MNHNS, CDR2 SASEGT, per germline. V lost 4 bases and J lost 0; bases outside the gene matches: 3. The CDR3 is 16 amino acids.

This clone appeared a single time. The V call is TRBV28, the J call TRBJ1-3; 10 bases line up with TRBD1. J was trimmed by 3 bases and V by 6 bases; bases with no gene match: 2. This CDR3 has 14 residues. Germline lookup yields CDR1 MDHEN and CDR2 SYDVKM. The CDR3 DNA follows: TGTGCCAGCAGGCGGACAGGGGGTGGAAACACCATATATTTT. Its protein product is CASRRTGGGNTIYF.

This chain joins TRBV5-1 and TRBJ2-7, with a weak D call TRBD1 (5 bases). The CDR3 consists of 13 residues. Germline V gives CDR1 SGHRS, CDR2 YFSETQ. The V and J ends lost 9 bases and 0 bases respectively, with 13 bases between them. The CDR3 DNA sequence: TGCGCCATCCCCATTACAGGCTCCTACGAGCAGTACTTC. Protein: CAIPITGSYEQYF. Full variable domain (rest looked up from reference TRBV5-1 and TRBJ2-7): KAGVTQTPRYLIKTRGQQVTLSCSPISGHRSVSWYQQTPGQGLQFLFEYFSETQRNKGNFPGRFSGRQFSNSRSEMNVSTLELGDSALYLCAIPITGSYEQYFGPGTRLTVT.

The table lists this clone with a few counts. The germline gene is not matched at one end of the junction; a read error may be the cause. The genes are TRBV28 and TRBJ2-7, with D hard to call. Germline CDR1 and CDR2: MDHEN and SYDVKM. The length of the CDR3 is 15 residues. The CDR3 bases are TGTGCCAGCAGTTCCCTCGGATCCCTCTCCCACGAGCAGTACTTC. It specifies CASSSLGSLSHEQYF.

The chain combines TRBV2 with TRBJ2-7; 7 positions agree with TRBD2. The CDR3 sequence is 15 residues long. V lost 2 bases to trimming and J lost 0 bases; unmatched junction nucleotides: 4. Germline CDR1 SNHLY, CDR2 FYNNEI. CDR3 DNA sequence: TGTGCCAGCAGTGAAACTAGCGTCCTCTCCTACGAGCAGTACTTC. Amino acid sequence: CASSETSVLSYEQYF.

J is TRBJ1-6 and V is TRBV7-2; maybe TRBD1 (6 bases). Germline V gene data show CDR1 as SGHTA and CDR2 as FQGNSA. The V end was cut by 3 bases, the J end by 10 bases, with 16 bases between. This CDR3 contains 15 residues. The CDR3 DNA reads TGTGCCAGCAGCTTCAGAGGGGGGGCCGGATCACCCCTCCACTTT. This codes for CASSFRGGAGSPLHF.